This entry features one TCR beta chain sequence. Germline CDR1 is MNHEY and CDR2 is SMNVEV (reference sequence). The CDR3 sequence is 14 residues long. V lost 3 bases and J lost 2, with 11 bases in between. The data were obtained in a study of blood T cell repertoires in COVID-19. Study-wide context: Sources were T cells, B-cell-depleted T cells, or PBMCs; the material itself was cDNA or gDNA.

Per the authors' pipeline: Researchers report that nucleated cell counts were estimated from reference gene primer amplification. TCRdb's copy holds only in-frame clones and misses some; the assay was immunoSEQ multiplex PCR. V, J and clone size are taken as reported in that table, and D and trimming were inferred from the DNA itself. The sample has hundreds of thousands of clones, roughly 90% seen once. This receptor was identified in a man aged 18 to 30 with active or convalescent COVID-19. The V gene is TRBV27, the J gene TRBJ2-7; weak D call: TRBD2 (6 bases). Sequenced sample: peripheral blood. The CDR3 here is CASSFGRDAYEQYF. CDR3 coding DNA: TGTGCCAGCAGTTTCGGGCGGGATGCCTACGAGCAGTACTTC.